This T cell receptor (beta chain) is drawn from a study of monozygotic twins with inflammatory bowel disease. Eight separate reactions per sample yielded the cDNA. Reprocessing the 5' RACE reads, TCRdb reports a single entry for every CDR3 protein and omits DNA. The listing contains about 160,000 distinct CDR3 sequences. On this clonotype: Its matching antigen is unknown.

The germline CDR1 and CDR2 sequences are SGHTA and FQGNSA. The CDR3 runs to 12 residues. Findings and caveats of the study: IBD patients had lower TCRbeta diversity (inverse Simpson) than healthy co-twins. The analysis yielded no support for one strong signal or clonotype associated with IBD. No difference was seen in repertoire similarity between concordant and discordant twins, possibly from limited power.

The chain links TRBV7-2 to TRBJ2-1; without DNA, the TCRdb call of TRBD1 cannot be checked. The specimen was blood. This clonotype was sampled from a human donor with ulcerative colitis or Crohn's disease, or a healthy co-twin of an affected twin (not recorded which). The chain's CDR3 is CASSQPGREQFF.